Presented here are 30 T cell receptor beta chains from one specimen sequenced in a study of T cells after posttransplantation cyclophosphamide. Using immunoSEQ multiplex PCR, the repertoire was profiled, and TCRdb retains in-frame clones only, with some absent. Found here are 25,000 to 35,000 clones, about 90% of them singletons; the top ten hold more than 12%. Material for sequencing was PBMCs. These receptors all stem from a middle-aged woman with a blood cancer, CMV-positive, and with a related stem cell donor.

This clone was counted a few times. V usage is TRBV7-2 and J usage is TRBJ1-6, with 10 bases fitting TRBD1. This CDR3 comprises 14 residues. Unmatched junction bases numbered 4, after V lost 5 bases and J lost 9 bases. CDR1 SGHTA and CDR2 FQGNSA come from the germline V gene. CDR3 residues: CASSRQGAGSPLHF. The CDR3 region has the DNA TGTGCCAGCAGCAGACAGGGGGCGGGTTCACCCCTCCACTTT.

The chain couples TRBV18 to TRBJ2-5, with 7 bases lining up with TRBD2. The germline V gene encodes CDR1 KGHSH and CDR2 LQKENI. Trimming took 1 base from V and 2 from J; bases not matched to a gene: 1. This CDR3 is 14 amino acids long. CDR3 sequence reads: CASSPRGGQETQYF. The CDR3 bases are TGTGCCAGCTCACCACGGGGGGGGCAAGAGACCCAGTACTTC.

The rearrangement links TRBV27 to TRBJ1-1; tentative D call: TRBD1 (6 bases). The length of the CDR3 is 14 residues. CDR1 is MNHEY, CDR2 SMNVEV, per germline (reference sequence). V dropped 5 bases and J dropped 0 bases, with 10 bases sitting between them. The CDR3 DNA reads TGTGCCAGCAGTCGACAGGCTGTGAACACTGAAGCTTTCTTT. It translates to CASSRQAVNTEAFF.

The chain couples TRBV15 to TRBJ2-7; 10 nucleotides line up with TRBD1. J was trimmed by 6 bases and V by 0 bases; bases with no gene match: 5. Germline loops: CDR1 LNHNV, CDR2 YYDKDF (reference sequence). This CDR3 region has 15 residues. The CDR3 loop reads CATSRDAGTGVEQYF. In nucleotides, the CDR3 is TGTGCCACCAGCAGAGACGCCGGGACAGGGGTCGAGCAGTACTTC.

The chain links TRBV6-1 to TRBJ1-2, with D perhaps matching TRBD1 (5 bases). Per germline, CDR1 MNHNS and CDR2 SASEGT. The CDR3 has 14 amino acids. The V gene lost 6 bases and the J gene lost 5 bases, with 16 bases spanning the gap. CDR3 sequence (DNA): TGTGCCAGCAGAGACAGTAATGTACTTTATGGCTACACCTTC. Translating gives CASRDSNVLYGYTF.

The CDR3 nucleotides read TGTGCCAGCGGGGACAGGGTAAATTCACCCCTCCACTTT. Translation: CASGDRVNSPLHF. This rearrangement joins TRBV28 to TRBJ1-6, with 9 bases that match TRBD1. V trimming: 8 bases; J trimming: 7 bases; junction bases outside the gene matches: 3. The CDR3 runs to 13 residues. Looked up from germline, CDR1 is MDHEN and CDR2 is SYDVKM.

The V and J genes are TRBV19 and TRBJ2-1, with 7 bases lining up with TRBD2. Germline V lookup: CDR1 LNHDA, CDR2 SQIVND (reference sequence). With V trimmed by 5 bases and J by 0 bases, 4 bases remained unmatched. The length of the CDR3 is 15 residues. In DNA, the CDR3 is TGTGCCAGTAGTGATGGGGGGGTCTCCTACAATGAGCAGTTCTTC. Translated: CASSDGGVSYNEQFF.

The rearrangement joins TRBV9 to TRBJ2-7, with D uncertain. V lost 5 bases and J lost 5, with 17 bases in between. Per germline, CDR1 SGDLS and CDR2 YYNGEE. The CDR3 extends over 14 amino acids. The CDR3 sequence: CASSASLAADEQYF. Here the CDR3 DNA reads TGTGCCAGCAGTGCCTCTCTTGCCGCGGACGAGCAGTACTTC.

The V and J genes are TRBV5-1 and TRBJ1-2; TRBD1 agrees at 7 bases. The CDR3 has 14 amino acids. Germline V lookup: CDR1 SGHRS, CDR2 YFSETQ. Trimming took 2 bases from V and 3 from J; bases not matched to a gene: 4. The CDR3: CASSLDREHYGYTF. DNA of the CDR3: TGCGCCAGCAGCTTAGACAGGGAACACTATGGCTACACCTTC.

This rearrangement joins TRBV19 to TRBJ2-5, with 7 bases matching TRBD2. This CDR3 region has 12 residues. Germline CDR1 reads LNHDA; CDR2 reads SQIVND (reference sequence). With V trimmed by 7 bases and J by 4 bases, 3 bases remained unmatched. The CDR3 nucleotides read TGTGCCAGTACCGGACTAGGAGAGACCCAGTACTTC. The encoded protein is CASTGLGETQYF.

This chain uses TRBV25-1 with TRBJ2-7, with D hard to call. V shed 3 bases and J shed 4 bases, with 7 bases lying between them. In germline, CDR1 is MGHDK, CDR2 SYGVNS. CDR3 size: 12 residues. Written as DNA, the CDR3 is TGTGCCAGCAGTGATAGAGTGTACGAGCAGTACTTC. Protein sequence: CASSDRVYEQYF.

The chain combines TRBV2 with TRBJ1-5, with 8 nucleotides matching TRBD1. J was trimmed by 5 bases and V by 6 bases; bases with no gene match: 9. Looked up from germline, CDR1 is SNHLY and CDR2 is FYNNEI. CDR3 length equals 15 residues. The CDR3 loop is CASSLLDREYQPQHF. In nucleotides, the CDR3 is TGTGCCAGCAGCTTGCTGGACAGGGAGTATCAGCCCCAGCATTTT.

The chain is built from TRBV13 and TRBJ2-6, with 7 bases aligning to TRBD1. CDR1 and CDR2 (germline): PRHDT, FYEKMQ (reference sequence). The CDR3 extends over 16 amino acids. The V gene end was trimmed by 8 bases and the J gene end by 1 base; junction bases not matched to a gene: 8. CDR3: CASFKGAGSGANVLTF. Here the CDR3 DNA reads TGTGCCAGCTTTAAGGGGGCAGGTTCTGGGGCCAACGTCCTGACTTTC. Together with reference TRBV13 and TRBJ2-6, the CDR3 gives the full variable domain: AAGVIQSPRHLIKEKRETATLKCYPIPRHDTVYWYQQGPGQDPQFLISFYEKMQSDKGSIPDRFSAQQFSDYHSELNMSSLELGDSALYFCASFKGAGSGANVLTFGAGSRLTVL.

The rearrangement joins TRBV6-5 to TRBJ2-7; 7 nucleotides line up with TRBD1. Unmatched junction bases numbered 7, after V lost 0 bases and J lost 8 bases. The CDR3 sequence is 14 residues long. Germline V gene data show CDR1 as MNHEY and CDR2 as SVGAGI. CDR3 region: CASSYSIGQEKQYF. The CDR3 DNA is TGTGCCAGCAGTTACTCGATAGGACAGGAAAAGCAGTACTTC.

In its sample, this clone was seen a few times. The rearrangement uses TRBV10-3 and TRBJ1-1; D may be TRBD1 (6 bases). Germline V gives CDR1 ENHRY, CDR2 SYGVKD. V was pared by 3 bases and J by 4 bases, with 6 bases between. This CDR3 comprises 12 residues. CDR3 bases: TGTGCCATCAGTGACAGGGGCACTGAAGCTTTCTTT. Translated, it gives CAISDRGTEAFF.

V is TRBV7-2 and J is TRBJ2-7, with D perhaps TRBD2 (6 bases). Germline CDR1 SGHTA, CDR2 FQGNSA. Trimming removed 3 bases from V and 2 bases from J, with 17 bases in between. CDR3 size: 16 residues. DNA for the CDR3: TGTGCCAGCAGCTTCTTTCGGGGAGGACCCCCCTACGAGCAGTACTTC. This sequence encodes CASSFFRGGPPYEQYF.

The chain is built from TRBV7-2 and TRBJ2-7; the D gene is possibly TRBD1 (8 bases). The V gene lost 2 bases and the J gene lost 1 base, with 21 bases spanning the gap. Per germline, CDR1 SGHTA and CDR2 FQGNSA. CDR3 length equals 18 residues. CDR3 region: CASSLTRGPGGRSYEQYF. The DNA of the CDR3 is TGTGCCAGCAGCTTAACCAGGGGGCCGGGGGGCCGGTCCTACGAGCAGTACTTC.

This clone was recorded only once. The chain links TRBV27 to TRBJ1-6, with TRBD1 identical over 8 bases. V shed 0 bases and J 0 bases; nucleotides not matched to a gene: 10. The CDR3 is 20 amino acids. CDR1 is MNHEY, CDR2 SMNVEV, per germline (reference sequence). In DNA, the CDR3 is TGTGCCAGCAGTTTATCGATGCCGGACAGGGCTAGCTCCTATAATTCACCCCTCCACTTT. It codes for CASSLSMPDRASSYNSPLHF.

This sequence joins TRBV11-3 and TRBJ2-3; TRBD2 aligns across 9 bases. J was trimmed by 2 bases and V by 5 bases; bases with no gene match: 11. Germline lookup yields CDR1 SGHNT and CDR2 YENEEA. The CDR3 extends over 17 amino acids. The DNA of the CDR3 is TGTGCCAGCAGCCCCCCCGTAAGCGGGGGGCCCACAGATACGCAGTATTTT. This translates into CASSPPVSGGPTDTQYF. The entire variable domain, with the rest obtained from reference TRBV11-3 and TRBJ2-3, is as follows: EAGVVQSPRYKIIEKKQPVAFWCNPISGHNTLYWYLQNLGQGPELLIRYENEEAVDDSQLPKDRFSAERLKGVDSTLKIQPAELGDSAVYLCASSPPVSGGPTDTQYFGPGTRLTVL.

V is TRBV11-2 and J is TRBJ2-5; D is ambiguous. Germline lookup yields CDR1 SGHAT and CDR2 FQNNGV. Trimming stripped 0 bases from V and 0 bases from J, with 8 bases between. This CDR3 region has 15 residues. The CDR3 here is CASSLESRYQETQYF. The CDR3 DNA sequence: TGTGCCAGCAGCTTAGAGTCGCGGTACCAAGAGACCCAGTACTTC. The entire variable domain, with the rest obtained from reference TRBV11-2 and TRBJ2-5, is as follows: EAGVAQSPRYKIIEKRQSVAFWCNPISGHATLYWYQQILGQGPKLLIQFQNNGVVDDSQLPKDRFSAERLKGVDSTLKIQPAKLEDSAVYLCASSLESRYQETQYFGPGTRLLVL.

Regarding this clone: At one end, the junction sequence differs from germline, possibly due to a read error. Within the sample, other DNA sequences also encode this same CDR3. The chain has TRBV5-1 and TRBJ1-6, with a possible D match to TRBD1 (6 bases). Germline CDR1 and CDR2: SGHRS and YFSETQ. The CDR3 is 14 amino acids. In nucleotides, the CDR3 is TGCGCCAGCAGCCCGGACAGACATAATTCCCCCCTCCACTTT. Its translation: CASSPDRHNSPLHF.

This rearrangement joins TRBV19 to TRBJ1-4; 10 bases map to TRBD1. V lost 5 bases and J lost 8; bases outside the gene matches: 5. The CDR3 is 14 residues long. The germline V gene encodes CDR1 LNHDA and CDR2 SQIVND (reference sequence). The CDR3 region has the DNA TGTGCCAGTAGTGGGACAGGGGTTGGGGAAAAACTGTTTTTT. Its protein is CASSGTGVGEKLFF.

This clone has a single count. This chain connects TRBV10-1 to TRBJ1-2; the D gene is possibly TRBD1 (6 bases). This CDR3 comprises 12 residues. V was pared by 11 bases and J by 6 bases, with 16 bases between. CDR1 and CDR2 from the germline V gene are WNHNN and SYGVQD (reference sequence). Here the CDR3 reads CAETRGIHGYTF. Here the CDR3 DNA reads TGCGCCGAAACCAGGGGAATCCATGGCTACACCTTC.

CDR3 sequence (DNA): TGCGCCAGCAGCCAAGGCGGGACAGCAGGTACTGCAACTAATGAAAAACTGTTTTTT. Translating gives CASSQGGTAGTATNEKLFF. The chain links TRBV4-1 to TRBJ1-4, with 7 bases fitting TRBD1. Germline lookup yields CDR1 MGHRA and CDR2 YSYEKL. The V gene end was trimmed by 1 base and the J gene end by 0 bases; junction bases not matched to a gene: 11. There are 19 residues in the CDR3.

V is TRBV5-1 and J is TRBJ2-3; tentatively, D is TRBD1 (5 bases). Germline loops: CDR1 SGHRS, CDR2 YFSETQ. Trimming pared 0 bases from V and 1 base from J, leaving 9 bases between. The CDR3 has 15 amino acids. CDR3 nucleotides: TGCGCCAGCAGCTTGGCAGGGCCCGGCACAGATACGCAGTATTTT. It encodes CASSLAGPGTDTQYF.

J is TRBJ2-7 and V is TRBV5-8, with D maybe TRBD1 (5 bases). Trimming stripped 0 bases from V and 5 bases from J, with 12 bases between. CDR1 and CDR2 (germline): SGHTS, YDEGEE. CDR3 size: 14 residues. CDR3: CASSLGVRADEQYF. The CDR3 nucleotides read TGTGCCAGCAGCTTGGGTGTCAGGGCGGACGAGCAGTACTTC.

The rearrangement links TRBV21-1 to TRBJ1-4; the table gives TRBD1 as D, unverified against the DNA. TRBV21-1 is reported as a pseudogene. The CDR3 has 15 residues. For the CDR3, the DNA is TGTGCCAGCAGCAAGAAAGGACAAGGTAATGAAAAACTGTTTTTT. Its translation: CASSKKGQGNEKLFF.

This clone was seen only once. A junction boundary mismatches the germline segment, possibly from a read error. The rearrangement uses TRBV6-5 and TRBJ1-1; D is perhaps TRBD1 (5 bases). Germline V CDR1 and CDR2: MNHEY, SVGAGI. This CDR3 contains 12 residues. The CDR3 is CTTGRANTEAFF. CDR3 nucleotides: TGCACTACGGGCAGGGCGAACACTGAAGCTTTCTTT.

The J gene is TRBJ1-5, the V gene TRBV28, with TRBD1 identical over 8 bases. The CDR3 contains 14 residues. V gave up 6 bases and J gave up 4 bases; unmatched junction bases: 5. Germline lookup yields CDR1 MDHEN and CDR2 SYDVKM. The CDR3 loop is CASSTGTGNQPQHF. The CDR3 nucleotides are TGTGCCAGCAGCACCGGGACAGGTAATCAGCCCCAGCATTTT.

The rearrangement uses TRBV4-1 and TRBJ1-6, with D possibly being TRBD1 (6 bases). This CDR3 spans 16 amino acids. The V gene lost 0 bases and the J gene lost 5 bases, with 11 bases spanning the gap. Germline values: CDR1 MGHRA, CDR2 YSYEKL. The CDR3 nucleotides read TGCGCCAGCAGCCAAGATGTGGGGGCCCATAATTCACCCCTCCACTTT. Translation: CASSQDVGAHNSPLHF.